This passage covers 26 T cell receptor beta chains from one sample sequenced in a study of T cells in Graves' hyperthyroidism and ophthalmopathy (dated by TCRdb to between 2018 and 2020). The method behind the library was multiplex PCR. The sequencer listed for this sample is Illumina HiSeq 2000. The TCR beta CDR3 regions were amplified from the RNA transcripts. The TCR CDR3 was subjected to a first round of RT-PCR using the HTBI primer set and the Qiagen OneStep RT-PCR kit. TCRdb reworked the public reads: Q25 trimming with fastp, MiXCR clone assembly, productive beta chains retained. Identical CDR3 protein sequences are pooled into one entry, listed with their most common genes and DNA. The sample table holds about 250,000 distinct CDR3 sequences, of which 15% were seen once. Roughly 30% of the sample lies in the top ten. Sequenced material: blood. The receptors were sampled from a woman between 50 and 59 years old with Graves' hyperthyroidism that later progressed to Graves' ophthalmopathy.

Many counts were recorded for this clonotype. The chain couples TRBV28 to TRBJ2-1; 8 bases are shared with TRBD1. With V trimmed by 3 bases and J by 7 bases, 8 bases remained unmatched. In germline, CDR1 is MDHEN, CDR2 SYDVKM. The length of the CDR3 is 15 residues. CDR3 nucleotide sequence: TGTGCCAGCAGTTTTCACGGACAGGGACCAAATGAGCAGTTCTTC. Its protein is CASSFHGQGPNEQFF.

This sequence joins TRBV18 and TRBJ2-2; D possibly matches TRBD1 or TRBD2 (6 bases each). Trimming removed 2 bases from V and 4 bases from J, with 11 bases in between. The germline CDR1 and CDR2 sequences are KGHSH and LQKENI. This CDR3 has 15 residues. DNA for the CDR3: TGTGCCAGCTCACCAGGGGGGCAGAGCACCGGGGAGCTGTTTTTT. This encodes CASSPGGQSTGELFF.

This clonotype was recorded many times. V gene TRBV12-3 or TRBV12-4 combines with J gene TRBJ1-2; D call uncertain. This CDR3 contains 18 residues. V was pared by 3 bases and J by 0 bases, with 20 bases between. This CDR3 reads CASSFSPRKQLTNYGYTF. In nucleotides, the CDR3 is TGTGCCAGCAGTTTCTCCCCGCGGAAGCAGTTGACTAACTATGGCTACACCTTC.

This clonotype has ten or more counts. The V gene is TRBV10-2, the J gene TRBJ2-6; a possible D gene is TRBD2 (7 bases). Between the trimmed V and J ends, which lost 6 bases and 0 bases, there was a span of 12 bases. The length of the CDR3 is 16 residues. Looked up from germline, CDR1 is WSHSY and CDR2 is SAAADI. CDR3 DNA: TGCGCCAGCAGGACCGGGGGGCGCTCTGGGGCCAACGTCCTGACTTTC. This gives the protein CASRTGGRSGANVLTF.

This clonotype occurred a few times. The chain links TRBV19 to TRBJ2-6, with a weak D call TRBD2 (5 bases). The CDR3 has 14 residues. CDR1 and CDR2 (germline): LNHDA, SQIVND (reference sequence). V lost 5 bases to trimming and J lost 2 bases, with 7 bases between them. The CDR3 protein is CASSWRAGANVLTF. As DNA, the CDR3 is TGTGCCAGTAGTTGGCGGGCTGGGGCCAACGTCCTGACTTTC.

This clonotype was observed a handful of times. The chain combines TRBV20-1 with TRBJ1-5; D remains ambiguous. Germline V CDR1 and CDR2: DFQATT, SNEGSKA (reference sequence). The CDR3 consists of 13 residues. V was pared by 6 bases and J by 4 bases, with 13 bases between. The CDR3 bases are TGCAGTGCCTACTGGGGAGGGAATCAGCCCCAGCATTTT. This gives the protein CSAYWGGNQPQHF.

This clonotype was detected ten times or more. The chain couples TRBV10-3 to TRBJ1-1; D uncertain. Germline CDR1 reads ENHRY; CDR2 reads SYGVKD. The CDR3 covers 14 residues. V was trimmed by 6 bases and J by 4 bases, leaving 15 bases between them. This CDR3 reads CAIRKGMGSTEAFF. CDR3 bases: TGTGCCATCAGAAAGGGTATGGGGAGCACTGAAGCTTTCTTT.

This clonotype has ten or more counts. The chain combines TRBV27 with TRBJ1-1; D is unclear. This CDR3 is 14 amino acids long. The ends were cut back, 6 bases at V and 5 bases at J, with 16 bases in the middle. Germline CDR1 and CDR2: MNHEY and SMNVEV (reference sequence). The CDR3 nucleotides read TGTGCCAGCAGCCTTTATGCAGCGACAACTGAAGCTTTCTTT. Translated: CASSLYAATTEAFF.

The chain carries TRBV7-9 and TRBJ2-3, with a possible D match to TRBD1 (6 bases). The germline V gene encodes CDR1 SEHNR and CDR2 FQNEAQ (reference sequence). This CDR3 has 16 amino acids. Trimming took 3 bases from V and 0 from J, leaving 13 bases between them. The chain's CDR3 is CASSFRGRFSTDTQYF. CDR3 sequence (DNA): TGTGCCAGCAGCTTCAGGGGCCGATTTAGCACAGATACGCAGTATTTT.

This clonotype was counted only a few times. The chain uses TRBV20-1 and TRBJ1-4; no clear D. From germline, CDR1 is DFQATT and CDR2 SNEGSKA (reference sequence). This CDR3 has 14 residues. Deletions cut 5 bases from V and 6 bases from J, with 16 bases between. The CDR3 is CSALPGGIYEKLFF. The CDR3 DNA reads TGCAGTGCTCTCCCCGGCGGAATTTATGAAAAACTGTTTTTT.

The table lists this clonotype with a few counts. Written as DNA, the CDR3 is TGTGCCAGCAGAAAGTGGGGGTGGGACAGGTTTTACGAGCAGTACTTC. It is translated as CASRKWGWDRFYEQYF. The chain links TRBV13 to TRBJ2-7, with 8 positions matching TRBD1. The CDR3 contains 16 residues. Looked up from germline, CDR1 is PRHDT and CDR2 is FYEKMQ (reference sequence). The junction had 14 bases not matched to a gene; V was cut back by 6 bases and J by 4 bases.

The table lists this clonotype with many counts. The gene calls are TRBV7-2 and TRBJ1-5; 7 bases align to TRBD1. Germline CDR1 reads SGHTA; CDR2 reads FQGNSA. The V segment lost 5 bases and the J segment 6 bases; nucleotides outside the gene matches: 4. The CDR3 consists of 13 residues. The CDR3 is CASSRQGGQPQHF. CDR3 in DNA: TGTGCCAGCAGCCGACAGGGTGGTCAGCCCCAGCATTTT.

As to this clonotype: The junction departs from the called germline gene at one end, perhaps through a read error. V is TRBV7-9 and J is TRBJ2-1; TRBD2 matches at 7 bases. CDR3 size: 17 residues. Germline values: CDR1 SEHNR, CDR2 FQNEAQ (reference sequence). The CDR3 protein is CASSIRPIAGPHNEQFF. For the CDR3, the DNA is TGCGCCAGCAGCATAAGGCCCATAGCGGGCCCGCACAATGAGCAGTTCTTC.

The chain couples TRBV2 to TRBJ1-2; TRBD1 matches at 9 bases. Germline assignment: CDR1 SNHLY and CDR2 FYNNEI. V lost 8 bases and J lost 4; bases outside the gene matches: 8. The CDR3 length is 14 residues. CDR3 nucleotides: TGTGCCAGCCGAACAGGGGGCCCCACCTATGGCTACACCTTC. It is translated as CASRTGGPTYGYTF.

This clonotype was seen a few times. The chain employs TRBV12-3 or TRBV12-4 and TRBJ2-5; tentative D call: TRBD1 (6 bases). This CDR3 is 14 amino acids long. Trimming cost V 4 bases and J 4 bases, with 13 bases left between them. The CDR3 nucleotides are TGTGCCAGCAGTTCGCTAGGGGGACGAGAGACCCAGTACTTC. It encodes CASSSLGGRETQYF.

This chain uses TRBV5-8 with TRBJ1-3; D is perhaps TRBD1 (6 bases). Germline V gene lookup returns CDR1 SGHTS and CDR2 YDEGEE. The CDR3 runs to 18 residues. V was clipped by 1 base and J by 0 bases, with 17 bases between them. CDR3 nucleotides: TGTGCCAGCAGCTTGTTATGGGACACCGTAAGCTCTGGAAACACCATATATTTT. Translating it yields CASSLLWDTVSSGNTIYF.

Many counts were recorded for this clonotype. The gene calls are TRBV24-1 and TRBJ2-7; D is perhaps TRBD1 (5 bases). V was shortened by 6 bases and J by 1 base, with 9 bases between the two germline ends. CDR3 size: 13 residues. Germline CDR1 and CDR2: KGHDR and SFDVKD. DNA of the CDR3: TGTGCCACCAGTTTTGCAGGGTCCTACGAGCAGTACTTC. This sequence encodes CATSFAGSYEQYF.

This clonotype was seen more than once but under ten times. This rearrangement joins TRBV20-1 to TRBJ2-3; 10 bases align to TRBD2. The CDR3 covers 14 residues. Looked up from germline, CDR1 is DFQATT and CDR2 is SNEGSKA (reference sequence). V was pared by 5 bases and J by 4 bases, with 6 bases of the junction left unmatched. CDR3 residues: CSALAGAGADTQYF. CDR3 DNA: TGCAGTGCTCTAGCGGGAGCGGGGGCAGATACGCAGTATTTT.

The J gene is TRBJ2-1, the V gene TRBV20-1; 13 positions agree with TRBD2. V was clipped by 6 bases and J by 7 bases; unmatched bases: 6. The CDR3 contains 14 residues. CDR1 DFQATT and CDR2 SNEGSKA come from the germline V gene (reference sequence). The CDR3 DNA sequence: TGCAGTGCCGGGACTAGCGGGATTCGAAATGAGCAGTTCTTC. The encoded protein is CSAGTSGIRNEQFF.

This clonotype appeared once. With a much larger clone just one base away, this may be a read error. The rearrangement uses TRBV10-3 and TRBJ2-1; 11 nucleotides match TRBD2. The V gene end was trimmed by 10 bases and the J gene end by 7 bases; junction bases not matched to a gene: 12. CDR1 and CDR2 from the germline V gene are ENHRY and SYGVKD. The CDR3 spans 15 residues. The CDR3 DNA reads TGTGCCACCACCCAGGGACTAGCGGCCGGGAATGAGCAGTTCTTC. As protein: CATTQGLAAGNEQFF.

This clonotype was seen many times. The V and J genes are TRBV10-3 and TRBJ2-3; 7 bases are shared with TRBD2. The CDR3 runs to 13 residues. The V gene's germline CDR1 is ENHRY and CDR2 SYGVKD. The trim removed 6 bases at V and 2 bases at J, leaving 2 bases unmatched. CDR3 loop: CAISLAATDTQYF. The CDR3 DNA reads TGTGCCATCAGCCTAGCGGCCACAGATACGCAGTATTTT.

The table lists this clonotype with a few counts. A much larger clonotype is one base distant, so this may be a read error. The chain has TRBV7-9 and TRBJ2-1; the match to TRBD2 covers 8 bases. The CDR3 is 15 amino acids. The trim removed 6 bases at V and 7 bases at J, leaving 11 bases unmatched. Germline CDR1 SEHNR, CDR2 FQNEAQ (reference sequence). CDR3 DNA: TGTGCCAGCAGTGAAGCGGGAGTGTCAGCAAATGAGCAGTTCTTC. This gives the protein CASSEAGVSANEQFF.

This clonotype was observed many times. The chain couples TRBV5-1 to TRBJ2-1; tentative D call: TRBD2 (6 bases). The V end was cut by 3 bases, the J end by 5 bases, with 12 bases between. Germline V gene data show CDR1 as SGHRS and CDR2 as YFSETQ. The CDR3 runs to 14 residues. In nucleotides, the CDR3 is TGCGCCAGCAGCTACGGGACTCCCAACAATGAGCAGTTCTTC. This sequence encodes CASSYGTPNNEQFF.

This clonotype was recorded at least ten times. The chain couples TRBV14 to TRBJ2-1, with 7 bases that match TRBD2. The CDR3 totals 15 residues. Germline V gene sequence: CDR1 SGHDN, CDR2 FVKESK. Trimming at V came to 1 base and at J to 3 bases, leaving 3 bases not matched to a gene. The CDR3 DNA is TGTGCCAGCAGCCAAGTTGGACTAGGCTACAATGAGCAGTTCTTC. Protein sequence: CASSQVGLGYNEQFF.

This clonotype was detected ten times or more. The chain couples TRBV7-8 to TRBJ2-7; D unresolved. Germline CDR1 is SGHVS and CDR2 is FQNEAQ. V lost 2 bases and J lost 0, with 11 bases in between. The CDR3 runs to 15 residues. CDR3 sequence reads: CASSLITGFSYEQYF. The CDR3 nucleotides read TGTGCCAGCAGCTTAATAACCGGGTTCTCCTACGAGCAGTACTTC. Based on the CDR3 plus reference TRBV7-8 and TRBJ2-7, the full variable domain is GAGVSQSPRYKVAKRGQDVALRCDPISGHVSLFWYQQALGQGPEFLTYFQNEAQLDKSGLPSDRFFAERPEGSVSTLKIQRTQQEDSAVYLCASSLITGFSYEQYFGPGTRLTVT.

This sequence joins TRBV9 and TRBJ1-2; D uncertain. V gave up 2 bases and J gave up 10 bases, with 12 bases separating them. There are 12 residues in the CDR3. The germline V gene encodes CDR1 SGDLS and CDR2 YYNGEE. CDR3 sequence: CASSVVGFDYTF. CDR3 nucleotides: TGTGCCAGCAGCGTGGTAGGGTTCGACTACACCTTC.